This T cell receptor beta chain was identified in a study of blood T cell repertoires in COVID-19. Study at large: Specimens from acute and convalescent COVID-19 originated in the United States, Italy and Spain. PBMCs, B-cell-depleted T cells, or T cells provided the cDNA or gDNA that made up the material.

Germline V lookup: CDR1 LNHDA, CDR2 SQIVND (reference sequence). V lost 5 bases, J lost 4 bases, and 19 bases lay in between. The CDR3 length is 16 residues. Per the authors' pipeline: Estimated nucleated cell counts came from reference gene primer amplification. Clones were read by immunoSEQ multiplex PCR, and TCRdb kept only the in-frame ones, dropping some. V, J and clone size derive from that table, while D and trimming were established from the DNA sequence. The table includes about 300,000 clones, over 80% detected once. The Seattle site enrolled patients during active infection and followed them longitudinally.

Sequenced sample: peripheral blood. The chain recombines TRBV19 with TRBJ2-3, with a possible D match to TRBD2 (6 bases). This TCR derives from a woman aged 50 to 60 with COVID-19, enrolled during active disease. The DNA for the CDR3 is TGTGCCAGTAGTGGGGGTAGGGCGGGGTCGGCAGATACGCAGTATTTT. Its translation: CASSGGRAGSADTQYF.